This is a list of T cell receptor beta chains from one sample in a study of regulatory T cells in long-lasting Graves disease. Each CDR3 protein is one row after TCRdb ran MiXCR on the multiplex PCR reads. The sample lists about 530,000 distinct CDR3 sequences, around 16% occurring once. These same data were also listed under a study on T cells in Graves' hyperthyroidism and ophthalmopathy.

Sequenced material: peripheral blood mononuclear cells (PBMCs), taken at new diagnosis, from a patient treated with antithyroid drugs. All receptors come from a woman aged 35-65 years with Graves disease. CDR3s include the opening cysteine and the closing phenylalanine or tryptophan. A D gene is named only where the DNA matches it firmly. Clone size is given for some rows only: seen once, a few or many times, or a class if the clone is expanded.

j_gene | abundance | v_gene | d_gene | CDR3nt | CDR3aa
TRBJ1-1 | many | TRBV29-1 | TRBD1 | TGCAGCGTAGGCCTACAGGGGCTGAACACTGAAGCTTTCTTT | CSVGLQGLNTEAFF
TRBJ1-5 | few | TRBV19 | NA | TGTGCCAGTAAAACCGGACAGACCTCTTTGTTTCAGCCCCAGCATTTT | CASKTGQTSLFQPQHF
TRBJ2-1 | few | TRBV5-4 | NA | TGTGCCAGCAGCCCCGGGACATCGAATGAGCAGTTCTTC | CASSPGTSNEQFF
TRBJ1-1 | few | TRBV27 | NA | TGTGCCAGCAGTTTAACTGTAGGGGGCACTGAAGCTTTCTTT | CASSLTVGGTEAFF
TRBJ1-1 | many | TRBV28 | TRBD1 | TGTGCCAGCAGTTTGTACAGGGGGCAAAAATTGAACACTGAAGCTTTCTTT | CASSLYRGQKLNTEAFF
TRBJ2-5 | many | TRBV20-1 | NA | TGCAGTGCTAGAGCCGCGAGGGACTCAATAAACCGACAAGAGACCCAGTACTTC | CSARAARDSINRQETQYF
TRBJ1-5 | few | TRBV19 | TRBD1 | TGTGCCAGTAGTATCGACAGGGGGCAGAATCAGCCCCAGCATTTT | CASSIDRGQNQPQHF
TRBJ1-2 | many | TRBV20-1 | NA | TGCAGTGCTAGCAAACAGGGTATTGTTTATGGCTACACCTTC | CSASKQGIVYGYTF
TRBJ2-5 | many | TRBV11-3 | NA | TGTGCCAGCAGTCCACCCGGGGCGACCCAGTACTTC | CASSPPGATQYF
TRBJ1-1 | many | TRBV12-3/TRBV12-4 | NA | TGTGCCACCTCCCTAGGGACACGGAACACTGAAGCTTTCTTT | CATSLGTRNTEAFF
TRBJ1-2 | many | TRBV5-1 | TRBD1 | TGTGCCAGCAGTTTGGGGACAGGGGGCTATGGCTACACCTTC | CASSLGTGGYGYTF
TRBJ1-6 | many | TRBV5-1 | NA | TGCGCCAGCAGCTTGGACGTAACCTATAATTCACCCCTCCACTTT | CASSLDVTYNSPLHF
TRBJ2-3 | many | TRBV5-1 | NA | TGCGCCAGCAGCTCAGGGGCTTTAGCAGATACGCAGTATTTT | CASSSGALADTQYF
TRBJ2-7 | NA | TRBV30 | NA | TGTGCCTGGAGTGTACGGTCAGGAAGCGAGCAGTACTTC | CAWSVRSGSEQYF
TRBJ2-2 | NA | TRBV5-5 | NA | TGTGCCAGCAGCACGGGCCCTTCGGGGGAGCTGTTTTTT | CASSTGPSGELFF
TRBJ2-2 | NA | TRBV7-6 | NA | TGTGCCAGCAGCCTCGAACGGCTGGCGAACACCGGGGAGCTGTTTTTT | CASSLERLANTGELFF
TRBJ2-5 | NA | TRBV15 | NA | TGTGCCACCAGCAGAGATCGGGACACTAGCCTGAAGACCCAGTACTTC | CATSRDRDTSLKTQYF
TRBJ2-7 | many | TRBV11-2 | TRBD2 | TGTGCCAGCAGCTCCGGGGGGACGTCCCTCCTCTCCTACGAGCAGTACTTC | CASSSGGTSLLSYEQYF
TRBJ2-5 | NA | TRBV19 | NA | TGTGCCAGTAGTATCGGACCCCCGTCGGAGACCCAGTACTTC | CASSIGPPSETQYF
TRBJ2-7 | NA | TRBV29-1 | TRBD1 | TGCAGCGTTGAGGGGGGACAGGGGATCTACGAGCAGTACTTC | CSVEGGQGIYEQYF
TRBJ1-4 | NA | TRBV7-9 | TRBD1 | TGTGCCAGCAGCTTAACAGGGGAAAGTGAAAAACTGTTTTTT | CASSLTGESEKLFF
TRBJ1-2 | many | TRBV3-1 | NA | TGTGCCAGCAGCAATTCAGGGGTCTATGGCTACACCTTC | CASSNSGVYGYTF
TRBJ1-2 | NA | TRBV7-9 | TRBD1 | TGTGCCAGCAGCTTCCCCCCGGTTGGGACAGGGAGTAACTATGGCTACACCTTC | CASSFPPVGTGSNYGYTF
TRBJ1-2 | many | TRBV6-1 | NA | TGTGCCAGCAGAACAGCAGACTCTGGCTACACCTTC | CASRTADSGYTF
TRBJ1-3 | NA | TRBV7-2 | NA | TGTGCCAGCAGCTTATGGGAATCTGGAAACACCATATATTTT | CASSLWESGNTIYF
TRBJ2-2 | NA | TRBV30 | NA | TGTGCCTGGAGTACGTTGGCGAGGACCGGGGAGCTGTTTTTT | CAWSTLARTGELFF
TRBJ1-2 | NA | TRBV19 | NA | TGTGCCAGTAGTATTCGGACAGAAACCTCTAACTATGGCTACACCTTC | CASSIRTETSNYGYTF
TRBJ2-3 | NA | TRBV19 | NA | TGTGCCAGTAGTTCCCCGCCACAGGGTACGCAGTATTTT | CASSSPPQGTQYF
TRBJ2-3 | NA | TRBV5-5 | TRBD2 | TGTGCCAGCAGCTTGGTCGGGGGGGGGATTACAGATACGCAGTATTTT | CASSLVGGGITDTQYF
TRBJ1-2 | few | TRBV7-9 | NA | TGTGCCAGCAGCCCCCGTGGGGGGGAAAATGGCTACACCTTC | CASSPRGGENGYTF
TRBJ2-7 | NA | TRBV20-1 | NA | TGCAGTGCTAGAGATAGGCGGCCTAGCTCCTACGAGCAGTACTTC | CSARDRRPSSYEQYF
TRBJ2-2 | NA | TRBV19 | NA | TGTGCCAGTATGTTTTCGGGTACCGGGGAGCTGTTTTTT | CASMFSGTGELFF
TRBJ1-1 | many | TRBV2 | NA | TGCGCCAGCAGTGACCTGAACACTGAAGCTTTCTTT | CASSDLNTEAFF
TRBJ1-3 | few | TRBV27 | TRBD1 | TGTGCCAGCAGCGACAGGGGCCTCGGGAACACCATATATTTT | CASSDRGLGNTIYF
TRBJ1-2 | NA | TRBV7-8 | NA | TGTGCCAGCAGCCCCCGTCGGGCGGGGCTGGGACATGGCTACACCTTC | CASSPRRAGLGHGYTF
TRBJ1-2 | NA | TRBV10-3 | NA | TGTGCCATCAGTGATCCAGTACGAGTAGCGGAGGGCTACACCTTC | CAISDPVRVAEGYTF
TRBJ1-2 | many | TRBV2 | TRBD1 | TGTGCCAGCAGTAGGACAGGGGTTTCCTATGGCTACACCTTC | CASSRTGVSYGYTF
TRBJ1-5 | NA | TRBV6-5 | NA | TGTGCCAGCAGTTTAAGTTATCAGCCCCAGCATTTT | CASSLSYQPQHF
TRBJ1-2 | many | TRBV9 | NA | TGTGCCAGCAGCCCGGCATTAGAACGTGGCTACACCTTC | CASSPALERGYTF
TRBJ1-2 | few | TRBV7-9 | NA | TGTGCCAGCAGCCGGACACCTGGGTATGGCTACACCTTC | CASSRTPGYGYTF
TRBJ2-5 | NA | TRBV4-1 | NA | TGCGCCAGCAGCCAAAAAGGGGGAGCTTTGAGCCAAGAGACCCAGTACTTC | CASSQKGGALSQETQYF
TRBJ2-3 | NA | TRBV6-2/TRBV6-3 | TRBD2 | TGTGCCAGCAGTTCGCCTAGCGGACCCGATTCAGATACGCAGTATTTT | CASSSPSGPDSDTQYF
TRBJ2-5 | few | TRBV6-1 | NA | TGTGCCAGCAGCCCCGATTGGGGGTTAAACCAAGAGACCCAGTACTTC | CASSPDWGLNQETQYF
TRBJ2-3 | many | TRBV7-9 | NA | TGTGCCAGCAGCTTAGCGCTTACCGGGACGGGATCCACAGATACGCAGTATTTT | CASSLALTGTGSTDTQYF
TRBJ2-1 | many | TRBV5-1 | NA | TGCGCCAGCAGCAAACAACAGGTTGCGTCCTACAATGAGCAGTTCTTC | CASSKQQVASYNEQFF
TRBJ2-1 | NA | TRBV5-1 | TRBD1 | TGCGCCAGCAGCTTTAGCTGGGACAGGGGTGTCAATGAGCAGTTCTTC | CASSFSWDRGVNEQFF
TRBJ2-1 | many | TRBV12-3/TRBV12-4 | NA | TGTGCCAGCAGGATCGGCACCCGTGAGCAGTTCTTC | CASRIGTREQFF
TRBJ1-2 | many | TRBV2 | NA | TGTGCCAGCAGCCCCGCGACAGCCATCTATGGCTACACCTTC | CASSPATAIYGYTF
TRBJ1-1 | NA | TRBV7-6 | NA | TGTGCCAGCAGCTTACGGTTCTACACTGAAGCTTTCTTT | CASSLRFYTEAFF
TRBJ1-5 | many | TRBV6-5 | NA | TGTGCCAGCAGTTACGTCATCGGACGGGAGGACAATCAGCCCCAGCATTTT | CASSYVIGREDNQPQHF
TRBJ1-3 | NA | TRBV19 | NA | TGTGCCAGTCCCTTTGGAAACACCATATATTTT | CASPFGNTIYF
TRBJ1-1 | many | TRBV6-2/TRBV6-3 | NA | TGTGCCAGCAGTTACTCAAGGGGGAACACTGAAGCTTTCTTT | CASSYSRGNTEAFF
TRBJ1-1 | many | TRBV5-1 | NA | TGCGCCAGCAGCGTCCCCTCATCGGGGACTGAAGCTTTCTTT | CASSVPSSGTEAFF
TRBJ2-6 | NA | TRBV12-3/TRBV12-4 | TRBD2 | TGTGCCAGCAGTCCGATGGGGGGGAACTCTGGGGCCAACGTCCTGACTTTC | CASSPMGGNSGANVLTF
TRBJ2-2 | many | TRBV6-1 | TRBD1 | TGTGCCAGCACTGGAACCGGGACAGGGAACACCGGGGAGCTGTTTTTT | CASTGTGTGNTGELFF
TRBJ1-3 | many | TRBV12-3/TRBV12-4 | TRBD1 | TGTGCCAGCAGCAAGCAACAGGGGCTTTTTGGAAACACCATATATTTT | CASSKQQGLFGNTIYF
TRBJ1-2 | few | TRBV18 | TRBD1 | TGTGCCAGCTCACCAAACCCCCCCGCGACAGGGTATCATGGCTACACCTTC | CASSPNPPATGYHGYTF
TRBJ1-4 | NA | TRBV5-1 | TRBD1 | TGCGCCAGCAGCCCCGGGACAGGGGGACCCGGGGTTTTT | CASSPGTGGPGVF
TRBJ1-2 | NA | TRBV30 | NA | TGTGCCTGGAGTGCACAACAGGTGACCTATGGCTACACCTTC | CAWSAQQVTYGYTF
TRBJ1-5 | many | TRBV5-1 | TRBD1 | TGTGCCAGCAGCTTGGGGGGACAGAGCAATCAGCCCCAGCATTTT | CASSLGGQSNQPQHF